This TCR beta chain was recorded in a study of shared clonotypes between healthy human individuals. Study details: The study used three CD4 naive, three CD4 memory, two CD8 naive and one CD8 memory plate per donor.

Profiling relied on immunoSEQ multiplex PCR, and the TCRdb table lists in-frame clones only, not all of them. The sample records about 2 million clones, roughly 95% being singletons. From germline, CDR1 is SGHRS and CDR2 YFSETQ. V lost 0 bases and J lost 0, with 12 bases in between. CDR3 length equals 16 residues. The V call is TRBV5-1, the J call TRBJ1-2; D not resolved. This TCR came from a man between 18 and 29 years old in good health. What was sequenced was naive CD4+ T cells sorted from blood. Subset denoted: CD45RA+ positively selected. CDR3 loop: CASSLAGSPSNYGYTF. DNA of the CDR3: TGCGCCAGCAGCTTGGCCGGATCCCCCTCTAACTATGGCTACACCTTC.